Ten or more counts support the clone carrying this T cell receptor (beta chain). Its antigen is not identified. The source of the sample is a study of T-cell reconstitution after alpha-beta-depleted transplantation in children. Study observations and caveats: Some patients' high day-60 TCRbeta diversity was traced to surviving recipient T cells and thymic progenitors. One year post-transplant, T-cell counts and diversity were largely derived from T cells produced anew.

The germline V and J ends were trimmed by 5 bases and 5 bases, with 18 bases remaining between them. The germline CDR1 and CDR2 sequences are SGHVS and FQNEAQ. This CDR3 is 15 amino acids long. TCRbeta library preparation incorporated unique molecular identifiers. From the PCR reads, TCRdb called clonotypes with MiXCR, one entry per CDR3 protein. Here the sample spans some 200,000 distinct CDR3 sequences, around 7.7% being singletons. The input for sequencing was PBMCs, mostly from graft donor cells, taken 360 days after TCRalphabeta/CD19-depleted stem cell transplant. This TCR derives from a male patient aged 2 to 10 who had a stem cell transplant for acute myeloid leukemia, so the T cells may come from the graft donor. This sequence joins TRBV7-8 and TRBJ2-5; D ambiguous. The CDR3 bases are TGTGCCAGCAGCCGTCCCGTAGGTCCGGCGGAGACCCAGTACTTC. Its translation is CASSRPVGPAETQYF.